The next 17 T cell receptor beta chains were all read from a single sample in a study of T-cell reconstitution after alpha-beta-depleted transplantation in children. Preparing the TCRbeta library involved the use of unique molecular identifiers. TCRdb used MiXCR to reprocess the PCR reads, holding one entry per CDR3 protein. In the table there are hundreds of thousands of distinct CDR3 sequences, under 20% of which are singletons. The specimen comprised PBMCs, mostly from graft donor cells, sampled 360 days after TCRalphabeta/CD19-depleted stem cell transplant. These receptors all stem from a male patient between 10 and 17 years old who had a stem cell transplant for acute lymphoblastic leukemia, so the T cells may come from the graft donor.

This clonotype was counted a few times. The rearrangement uses TRBV20-1 and TRBJ2-7; a weak D match, TRBD1 (6 bases). The V gene lost 3 bases and the J gene lost 0 bases, with 15 bases spanning the gap. The CDR3 length is 15 residues. The germline gives CDR1 DFQATT, CDR2 SNEGSKA (reference sequence). CDR3 bases: TGCAGTGCTAGTAAACAGGGTCCACTCTCCTACGAGCAGTACTTC. Translated: CSASKQGPLSYEQYF.

V and J are TRBV20-1 and TRBJ2-7; D ambiguous. CDR3 size: 14 residues. V gave up 1 base and J gave up 0 bases, with 10 bases separating them. The germline CDR1 and CDR2 sequences are DFQATT and SNEGSKA (reference sequence). CDR3 DNA: TGCAGTGCTAGAGTCGGCAGCCACTCCTACGAGCAGTACTTC. Amino acid sequence: CSARVGSHSYEQYF.

This clonotype was detected only a few times. The rearrangement uses TRBV5-1 and TRBJ2-1; 10 nucleotides agree with TRBD1. V lost 6 bases to trimming and J lost 0 bases; unmatched junction nucleotides: 12. CDR3 size: 18 residues. Germline CDR1 reads SGHRS; CDR2 reads YFSETQ. The CDR3 protein is CASNPRTGGISSYNEQFF. The CDR3 nucleotides are TGCGCCAGCAATCCGCGGACAGGGGGAATCAGCTCCTACAATGAGCAGTTCTTC. The whole variable domain, remainder taken from reference TRBV5-1 and TRBJ2-1, is KAGVTQTPRYLIKTRGQQVTLSCSPISGHRSVSWYQQTPGQGLQFLFEYFSETQRNKGNFPGRFSGRQFSNSRSEMNVSTLELGDSALYLCASNPRTGGISSYNEQFFGPGTRLTVL.

This clonotype was seen a handful of times. The rearrangement uses TRBV15 and TRBJ1-4, with D perhaps TRBD1 (5 bases). Trimming stripped 1 base from V and 5 bases from J, with 8 bases between. CDR1 is LNHNV, CDR2 YYDKDF, per germline (reference sequence). The CDR3 runs to 14 residues. CDR3 region: CATSRGGVNEKLFF. CDR3 bases: TGTGCCACCAGCAGAGGAGGGGTCAATGAAAAACTGTTTTTT.

This clonotype has more than one count but fewer than ten. The chain employs TRBV7-8 and TRBJ2-2, with 7 bases aligning to TRBD2. V was pared by 2 bases and J by 2 bases, with 11 bases of the junction left unmatched. Germline assignment: CDR1 SGHVS and CDR2 FQNEAQ. The CDR3 has 18 amino acids. The CDR3 reads CASSLLGVGGKNTGELFF. CDR3 in DNA: TGTGCCAGCAGCTTATTAGGTGTGGGAGGGAAAAACACCGGGGAGCTGTTTTTT.

This clonotype was seen ten or more times. The V call is TRBV2, the J call TRBJ2-7; 8 bases line up with TRBD2. With V trimmed by 6 bases and J by 3 bases, 10 bases remained unmatched. The CDR3 runs to 15 residues. Germline-derived CDR1 and CDR2 are SNHLY and FYNNEI. CDR3 amino acids: CASRSTSGGLYEQYF. In nucleotides, the CDR3 is TGTGCCAGCAGGTCAACTAGCGGAGGGCTCTACGAGCAGTACTTC.

The chain employs TRBV29-1 and TRBJ2-1, with 10 positions matching TRBD2. V dropped 8 bases and J dropped 2; count of bases not matched to a gene: 0. CDR1 SQVTM and CDR2 ANQGSEA come from the germline V gene. The CDR3 is 12 amino acids. This chain's CDR3 is CSSGRAYNEQFF. The CDR3 region has the DNA TGCAGCAGCGGGAGGGCCTACAATGAGCAGTTCTTC.

This clonotype was observed a few times. The chain couples TRBV7-9 to TRBJ2-5; D is uncertain. Germline CDR1 SEHNR, CDR2 FQNEAQ (reference sequence). The CDR3 is 13 residues long. Trimming took 5 bases from V and 4 from J, leaving 11 bases between them. The DNA for the CDR3 is TGTGCCAGCAGCCCCTCGTTAGGAGAGACCCAGTACTTC. It is translated as CASSPSLGETQYF.

A few counts support this clonotype. CDR3 bases: TGTGCCATCAGTGCCGGATCCACCCAGCCCCAGCATTTT. This translates into CAISAGSTQPQHF. The chain is built from TRBV10-3 and TRBJ1-5; no firm D call. CDR3 length equals 13 residues. Germline V gene lookup returns CDR1 ENHRY and CDR2 SYGVKD. The ends were cut back, 4 bases at V and 7 bases at J, with 11 bases in the middle.

This clonotype was recorded many times. The chain combines TRBV5-1 with TRBJ2-5; 12 bases fit TRBD2. In germline, CDR1 is SGHRS, CDR2 YFSETQ. V shed 4 bases, J shed 3 bases, and the junction held 10 bases outside the gene matches. CDR3 size: 17 residues. The CDR3 reads CASSAASGRALKETQYF. The DNA of the CDR3 is TGCGCCAGCAGCGCTGCTAGCGGGAGGGCCCTTAAAGAGACCCAGTACTTC.

The chain employs TRBV25-1 and TRBJ2-7; 9 bases align to TRBD1. Germline V gene data show CDR1 as MGHDK and CDR2 as SYGVNS. Trimming cost V 4 bases and J 3 bases; bases outside gene matches: 7. The CDR3 is 15 amino acids. DNA of the CDR3: TGTGCCAGCAGTGGCCCCGGGACAGGGAACTACGAGCAGTACTTC. Translating gives CASSGPGTGNYEQYF.

The CDR3 loop is CASSPGLAGVQGTGELFF. For the CDR3, the DNA is TGCGCCAGCAGCCCGGGACTAGCGGGAGTGCAGGGGACCGGGGAGCTGTTTTTT. J is TRBJ2-2 and V is TRBV5-1; 14 positions match TRBD2. With V trimmed by 4 bases and J by 5 bases, 10 bases remained unmatched. The germline V gene has CDR1 SGHRS and CDR2 YFSETQ. The CDR3 loop spans 18 amino acids.

The chain joins TRBV5-5 to TRBJ1-5; D not certain. Trimming removed 0 bases from V and 7 bases from J, with 14 bases in between. The V gene's germline CDR1 is SGHKS and CDR2 YYEKEE (reference sequence). This CDR3 comprises 15 residues. The CDR3 loop is CASSLVAASGQPQHF. Here the CDR3 DNA reads TGTGCCAGCAGCTTGGTAGCGGCTTCGGGGCAGCCCCAGCATTTT. Full variable domain (remainder filled in from reference TRBV5-5 and TRBJ1-5): DAGVTQSPTHLIKTRGQQVTLRCSPISGHKSVSWYQQVLGQGPQFIFQYYEKEERGRGNFPDRFSARQFPNYSSELNVNALLLGDSALYLCASSLVAASGQPQHFGDGTRLSIL.

The V and J genes are TRBV20-1 and TRBJ2-5, with D possibly TRBD1 on 6 matching bases. Germline V CDR1 and CDR2: DFQATT, SNEGSKA (reference sequence). V was clipped by 2 bases and J by 0 bases, with 7 bases between them. There are 13 residues in the CDR3. DNA of the CDR3: TGCAGTGCTAGAAGGGGGAACCAAGAGACCCAGTACTTC. Its translation: CSARRGNQETQYF.

The gene calls are TRBV20-1 and TRBJ1-1; 11 bases are a match to TRBD1. V lost 3 bases to trimming and J lost 5 bases; unmatched junction nucleotides: 5. CDR3 length equals 14 residues. CDR1 and CDR2 from the germline V gene are DFQATT and SNEGSKA (reference sequence). The CDR3, as DNA: TGCAGTGCTAGCGGACAGGGGGCGAAAACTGAAGCTTTCTTT. Its protein product is CSASGQGAKTEAFF.

V usage is TRBV12-3 or TRBV12-4 and J usage is TRBJ1-1, with D unclear. CDR3 size: 14 residues. Deletions cut 3 bases from V and 1 base from J, with 9 bases between. CDR3 sequence reads: CASSLARPNTEAFF. The CDR3 nucleotides are TGTGCCAGCAGTTTGGCCCGGCCGAACACTGAAGCTTTCTTT.

The V gene is TRBV2, the J gene TRBJ2-1, with D hard to call. V lost 1 base, J lost 4 bases, and 2 bases lay in between. The CDR3 covers 12 residues. Germline V gives CDR1 SNHLY, CDR2 FYNNEI. CDR3 loop: CASSEEYNEQFF. CDR3 bases: TGTGCCAGCAGTGAAGAGTACAATGAGCAGTTCTTC.